These 25 T cell receptor beta chains came from one sample sequenced in a study of blood T cell repertoires in COVID-19. Sequenced by immunoSEQ multiplex PCR; TCRdb stores in-frame clones only, minus some. The repertoire includes more than 75,000 clones, around 85% of them detected once, and about a sixth sits in the top ten. Material: peripheral blood. These receptors all stem from an elderly woman with active or convalescent COVID-19.

The rearrangement links TRBV6-2 or TRBV6-3 to TRBJ2-7; weak D call: TRBD2 (5 bases). The CDR3 is made up of 14 amino acids. Germline CDR1 MNHEY, CDR2 SVGEGT. V lost 3 bases, J lost 4 bases, and 13 bases lay in between. CDR3 protein: CASSYRWTGYEQYF. Here the CDR3 DNA reads TGTGCCAGCAGTTATCGGTGGACGGGGTACGAGCAGTACTTC.

The J gene is TRBJ2-7, the V gene TRBV9; 8 nucleotides align to TRBD1. Germline CDR1 reads SGDLS; CDR2 reads YYNGEE. CDR3 length: 16 residues. The J segment lost 3 bases and the V segment lost 4 bases, leaving 12 bases of the junction unmatched. The CDR3 here is CASSLTTGDDSYEQYF. The CDR3 bases are TGTGCCAGCAGCCTCACGACAGGGGACGATAGCTACGAGCAGTACTTC.

The chain is built from TRBV4-3 and TRBJ2-3; the match to TRBD2 covers 7 bases. J lost 5 bases, V lost 1 base, and 9 bases had no gene match. This CDR3 spans 16 amino acids. CDR1 and CDR2 (germline): LGHNA, YSLEER. The CDR3 DNA reads TGCGCCAGCAGCCAAGGGGGAGCGGGGTGGGAAGATACGCAGTATTTT. Its translation is CASSQGGAGWEDTQYF.

V usage is TRBV5-1 and J usage is TRBJ2-6, with TRBD1 matching 7 bases. The J segment lost 4 bases and the V segment lost 3 bases, leaving 10 bases of the junction unmatched. CDR3 size: 17 residues. Germline V lookup: CDR1 SGHRS, CDR2 YFSETQ. For the CDR3, the DNA is TGCGCCAGCAGCTCGGGGCCTACAGGGGCCGGGGCCAACGTCCTGACTTTC. Amino acids: CASSSGPTGAGANVLTF.

The rearrangement joins TRBV6-2 or TRBV6-3 to TRBJ1-2, with 9 bases aligning to TRBD1. The CDR3 spans 15 residues. The junction had 3 bases not matched to a gene; V was cut back by 0 bases and J by 4 bases. Germline V CDR1 and CDR2: MNHEY, SVGEGT. The CDR3 nucleotides read TGTGCCAGCAGTTACTCGGGACAGGGAGGCTATGGCTACACCTTC. This sequence encodes CASSYSGQGGYGYTF.

The CDR3 nucleotides read TGTGCCAGCAGCTCGGGACAGACGGCCGAGCAGTACTTC. Protein product: CASSSGQTAEQYF. The J gene is TRBJ2-7, the V gene TRBV7-8, with TRBD1 matching over 7 bases. The CDR3 contains 13 residues. V trimming: 4 bases; J trimming: 6 bases; junction bases outside the gene matches: 6. The germline V gene has CDR1 SGHVS and CDR2 FQNEAQ.

The chain carries TRBV25-1 and TRBJ2-2; D ambiguous. V was trimmed by 6 bases and J by 2 bases, leaving 4 bases between them. This CDR3 has 12 amino acids. Germline V CDR1 and CDR2: MGHDK, SYGVNS. CDR3 in amino acids: CASRRNTGELFF. DNA for the CDR3: TGTGCCAGCAGGCGTAACACCGGGGAGCTGTTTTTT.

The chain recombines TRBV30 with TRBJ2-6; perhaps TRBD1 as D (6 bases). There are 14 residues in the CDR3. V was shortened by 5 bases and J by 0 bases, with 8 bases between the two germline ends. CDR1 is GTSNPN, CDR2 SVGIG, per germline (reference sequence). The CDR3 here is CAWQGPSGANVLTF. The CDR3 bases are TGTGCCTGGCAGGGGCCCTCTGGGGCCAACGTCCTGACTTTC.

This chain links TRBV7-2 with TRBJ1-2, with TRBD1 matching over 9 bases. The ends lost 1 base at V and 7 bases at J; junction bases unmatched: 10. Germline V gene lookup returns CDR1 SGHTA and CDR2 FQGNSA. This CDR3 has 16 residues. As DNA, the CDR3 is TGTGCCAGCAGCTTAGTTGGGACAGGGTACATGGGTGGCTACACCTTC. This gives the protein CASSLVGTGYMGGYTF. The whole variable domain, filled in from reference TRBV7-2 and TRBJ1-2, reads GAGVSQSPSNKVTEKGKDVELRCDPISGHTALYWYRQSLGQGLEFLIYFQGNSAPDKSGLPSDRFSAERTGGSVSTLTIQRTQQEDSAVYLCASSLVGTGYMGGYTFGSGTRLTVV.

V and J are TRBV3-1 (or the pseudogene TRBV3-2) and TRBJ2-1; D not certain. The V gene lost 4 bases and the J gene lost 2 bases, with 6 bases spanning the gap. Germline V gene lookup returns CDR1 LGHDT and CDR2 YNNKEL (reference sequence). This CDR3 region has 13 residues. The CDR3 spells CASSLAAYNEQFF. The CDR3 nucleotides read TGTGCCAGCAGCCTAGCTGCCTACAATGAGCAGTTCTTC.

The rearrangement joins TRBV14 to TRBJ1-5; perhaps TRBD1 as D (6 bases). Per germline, CDR1 SGHDN and CDR2 FVKESK. Trimming pared 2 bases from V and 3 bases from J, leaving 8 bases between. The CDR3 has 14 residues. The CDR3 sequence: CASSQQGHNQPQHF. The CDR3 DNA follows: TGTGCCAGCAGCCAACAGGGGCACAATCAGCCCCAGCATTTT.

This clone appeared a few times. The V call is TRBV10-3, the J call TRBJ1-1, with D uncertain. The CDR3 sequence is 16 residues long. V was clipped by 2 bases and J by 1 base, with 14 bases between them. The V gene's germline CDR1 is ENHRY and CDR2 SYGVKD. CDR3 sequence: CAISEGGGLGNTEAFF. The CDR3 nucleotides are TGTGCCATCAGTGAGGGCGGAGGGCTGGGGAACACTGAAGCTTTCTTT.

The chain couples TRBV5-8 to TRBJ2-1; TRBD1 is a possible D gene (6 bases). This CDR3 is 15 amino acids long. CDR1 and CDR2 (germline): SGHTS, YDEGEE. V lost 2 bases and J lost 8, with 17 bases in between. CDR3 in DNA: TGTGCCAGCAGCTTACAGGGATCGGGCTTCGATGAGCAGTTCTTC. It is translated as CASSLQGSGFDEQFF.

This rearrangement joins TRBV24-1 to TRBJ1-1; D gene ambiguous. Trimming stripped 12 bases from V and 1 base from J, with 11 bases between. Germline-derived CDR1 and CDR2 are KGHDR and SFDVKD. This CDR3 comprises 12 residues. The chain's CDR3 is CAANVSNTEAFF. The CDR3 bases are TGTGCCGCTAATGTCTCGAACACTGAAGCTTTCTTT.

The V call is TRBV5-1, the J call TRBJ2-5, with D possibly matching TRBD1 (5 bases). This CDR3 is built from 15 residues. V lost 1 base and J lost 3, with 13 bases in between. CDR1 is SGHRS and CDR2 is YFSETQ in the germline V gene. CDR3 bases: TGCGCCAGCAGCTTGTCAGTAGGGGCGGAAGAGACCCAGTACTTC. Protein product: CASSLSVGAEETQYF.

Only one count was recorded for this clone. The chain links TRBV6-4 to TRBJ2-1, with TRBD2 matching over 7 bases. The V gene's germline CDR1 is MRHNA and CDR2 SNTAGT. The CDR3 covers 12 residues. The V gene end was trimmed by 3 bases and the J gene end by 9 bases; junction bases not matched to a gene: 2. The CDR3 sequence is CASSEGGGEQFF. The CDR3 DNA is TGTGCCAGCAGTGAGGGGGGGGGTGAGCAGTTCTTC.

This chain connects TRBV18 to TRBJ1-2; 9 bases are shared with TRBD1. CDR1 is KGHSH and CDR2 is LQKENI in the germline V gene. V was clipped by 3 bases and J by 4 bases; unmatched bases: 3. CDR3 length: 14 residues. CDR3 region: CASSPTGQGYGYTF. The CDR3 region has the DNA TGTGCCAGCTCACCTACGGGACAGGGCTATGGCTACACCTTC.

The V gene is TRBV7-9, the J gene TRBJ2-1; 15 bases agree with TRBD2. Per germline, CDR1 SEHNR and CDR2 FQNEAQ (reference sequence). The CDR3 length is 14 residues. Germline trimming cut 5 bases from V and 16 bases from J; bases unmatched to any gene: 9. CDR3 DNA sequence: TGTGCCAGCAGCGGGACTAGCGGGAGGATTGGTCTTTTCTTC. It yields the protein CASSGTSGRIGLFF.

The chain employs TRBV6-5 and TRBJ1-5, with D unresolved. With 6 bases removed from V and 1 base from J, the gap between germline ends came to 7 bases. The length of the CDR3 is 13 residues. Germline lookup yields CDR1 MNHEY and CDR2 SVGAGI. The CDR3 DNA sequence: TGTGCCAGCAGCGCGGTAAGCAATCAGCCCCAGCATTTT. Protein product: CASSAVSNQPQHF.

This sequence joins TRBV5-6 and TRBJ1-1; D is ambiguous. In germline, CDR1 is SGHDT, CDR2 YYEEEE. V lost 0 bases to trimming and J lost 4 bases, with 13 bases between them. This CDR3 spans 15 amino acids. CDR3 sequence reads: CASSLGGSLSTEAFF. CDR3 bases: TGTGCCAGCAGCTTGGGAGGGTCCTTAAGCACTGAAGCTTTCTTT.

The J gene is TRBJ2-7, the V gene TRBV5-1; TRBD1 matches at 8 bases. The CDR3 has 16 residues. The germline CDR1 and CDR2 sequences are SGHRS and YFSETQ. V shed 0 bases, J shed 6 bases, and the junction held 11 bases outside the gene matches. The CDR3 spells CASSLDRTGRSVEQYF. CDR3 nucleotide sequence: TGCGCCAGCAGCTTGGATAGGACAGGGCGATCAGTCGAGCAGTACTTC. Full variable domain (rest looked up from reference TRBV5-1 and TRBJ2-7): KAGVTQTPRYLIKTRGQQVTLSCSPISGHRSVSWYQQTPGQGLQFLFEYFSETQRNKGNFPGRFSGRQFSNSRSEMNVSTLELGDSALYLCASSLDRTGRSVEQYFGPGTRLTVT.

This chain joins TRBV4-2 and TRBJ1-1, with D tentatively TRBD1 (6 bases). V lost 1 base and J lost 2, with 23 bases in between. Germline V gene data show CDR1 as LGHNA and CDR2 as YNFKEQ. The CDR3 contains 19 residues. The CDR3 DNA follows: TGTGCCAGCAGCCAAGGTCTCCCGAACTTACAGGGTATCAACACTGAAGCTTTCTTT. It codes for CASSQGLPNLQGINTEAFF.

The rearrangement links TRBV19 to TRBJ2-1; D is perhaps TRBD2 (7 bases). In germline, CDR1 is LNHDA, CDR2 SQIVND (reference sequence). V gave up 3 bases and J gave up 5 bases, with 20 bases separating them. This CDR3 contains 17 residues. The CDR3 DNA reads as TGTGCCAGTAGTATTTCCGGTTGGGGGGGCGTTGACAATGAGCAGTTCTTC. It yields the protein CASSISGWGGVDNEQFF.

The chain uses TRBV6-2 or TRBV6-3 and TRBJ2-1, with 9 positions matching TRBD2. The CDR3 runs 14 residues. Germline V CDR1 and CDR2: MNHEY, SVGEGT. Unmatched junction bases numbered 5, after V lost 4 bases and J lost 7 bases. The CDR3 spells CASSLAGGGNEQFF. DNA of the CDR3: TGTGCCAGCAGTTTGGCGGGAGGGGGGAATGAGCAGTTCTTC.

The chain uses TRBV3-1 (or the pseudogene TRBV3-2) and TRBJ1-6; D is perhaps TRBD1 (5 bases). This CDR3 has 15 amino acids. Germline CDR1 and CDR2: LGHDT and YNNKEL (reference sequence). V lost 1 base, J lost 13 bases, and 17 bases lay in between. This chain's CDR3 is CASSQVSGPGVPLHF. In nucleotides, the CDR3 is TGTGCCAGCAGCCAAGTTTCAGGGCCTGGAGTTCCCCTCCACTTT.